This entry is about one T cell receptor (beta chain). These data belong to a study of T cells in localized non-small cell lung cancer. The assay was immunoSEQ multiplex PCR, and TCRdb's table has in-frame clones only and misses some. This table holds tens of thousands of clones, approximately 88% found once. V dropped 6 bases and J dropped 4 bases, with 12 bases sitting between them. This CDR3 is 13 amino acids long. Looked up from germline, CDR1 is LGHNA and CDR2 is YSLEER. This sequence was found in a female donor aged 60 or older with stage I lung adenocarcinoma. The sample consisted of peripheral blood, taken before any cancer treatment. The gene calls are TRBV4-3 and TRBJ1-2; D not resolved. The CDR3 DNA reads TGCGCCAGCAGTCCGCGGGGTGGCTATGGCTACACCTTC. Protein product: CASSPRGGYGYTF.